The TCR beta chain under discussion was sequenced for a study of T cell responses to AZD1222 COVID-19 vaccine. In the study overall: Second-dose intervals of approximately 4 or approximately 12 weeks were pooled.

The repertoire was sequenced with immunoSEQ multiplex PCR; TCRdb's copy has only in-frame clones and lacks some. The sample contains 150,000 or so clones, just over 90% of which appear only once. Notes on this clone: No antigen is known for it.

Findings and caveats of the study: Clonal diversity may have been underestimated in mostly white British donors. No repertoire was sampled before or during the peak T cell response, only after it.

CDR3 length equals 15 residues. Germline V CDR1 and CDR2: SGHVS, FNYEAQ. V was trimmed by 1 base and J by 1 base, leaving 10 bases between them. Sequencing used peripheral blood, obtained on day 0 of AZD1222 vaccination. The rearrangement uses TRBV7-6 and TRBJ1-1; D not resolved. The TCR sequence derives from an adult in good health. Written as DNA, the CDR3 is TGTGCCAGCAGCTTAGTGGCGGGAGGGAACACTGAAGCTTTCTTT. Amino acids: CASSLVAGGNTEAFF.